The clone carrying this TCR beta chain has at least ten counts. Its antigen remains unidentified. A universal primer site and UMIs were added as TCR cDNA was made by 5'RACE template switching. From the 5' RACE reads, TCRdb called clonotypes with MiXCR, one entry per CDR3 protein. The repertoire has hundreds of thousands of distinct CDR3 sequences, about 3.5% of them found once; the top ten carry about 25%. The data were obtained in a study of T cells after yellow fever vaccination. The ends lost 6 bases at V and 2 bases at J; junction bases unmatched: 4. This CDR3 has 15 residues. Regarding the study as a whole: Relatively few clonotypes were ones that appeared in both CD4 and CD8 compartments.

The receptor comes from a man younger than 35 who received the YFV17D yellow fever vaccine. The sample was PBMCs, taken on the day of the yellow fever booster vaccination. The chain has TRBV12-3 or TRBV12-4 and TRBJ2-6; the match to TRBD1 covers 7 bases. CDR3 protein: CASRQGTAGANVLTF. The CDR3 region has the DNA TGTGCCAGCAGGCAAGGGACAGCTGGGGCCAACGTCCTGACTTTC.